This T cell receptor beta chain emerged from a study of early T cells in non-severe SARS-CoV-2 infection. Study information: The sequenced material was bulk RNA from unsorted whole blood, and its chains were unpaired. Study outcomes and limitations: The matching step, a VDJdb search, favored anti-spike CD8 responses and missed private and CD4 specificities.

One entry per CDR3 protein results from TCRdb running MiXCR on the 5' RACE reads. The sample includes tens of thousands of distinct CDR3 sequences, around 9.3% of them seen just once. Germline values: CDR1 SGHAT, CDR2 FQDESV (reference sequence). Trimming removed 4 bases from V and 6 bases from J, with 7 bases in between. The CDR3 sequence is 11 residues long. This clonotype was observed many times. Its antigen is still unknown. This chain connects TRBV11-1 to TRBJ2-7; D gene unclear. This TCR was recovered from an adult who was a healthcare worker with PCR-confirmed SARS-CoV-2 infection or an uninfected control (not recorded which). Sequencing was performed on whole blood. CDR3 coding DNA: TGTGCCAGCAGCTCCGACACCGAGCAGTACTTC. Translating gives CASSSDTEQYF.